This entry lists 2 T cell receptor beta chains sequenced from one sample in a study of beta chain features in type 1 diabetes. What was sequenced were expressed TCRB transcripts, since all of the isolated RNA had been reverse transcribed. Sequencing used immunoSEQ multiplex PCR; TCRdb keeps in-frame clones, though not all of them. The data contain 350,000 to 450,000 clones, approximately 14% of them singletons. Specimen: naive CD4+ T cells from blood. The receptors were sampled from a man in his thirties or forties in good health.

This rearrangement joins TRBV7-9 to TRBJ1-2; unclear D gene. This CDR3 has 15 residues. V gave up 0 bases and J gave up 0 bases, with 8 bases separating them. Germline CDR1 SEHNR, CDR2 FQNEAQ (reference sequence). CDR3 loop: CASSLARPSNYGYTF. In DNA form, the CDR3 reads TGTGCCAGCAGCTTAGCCAGACCTTCTAACTATGGCTACACCTTC.

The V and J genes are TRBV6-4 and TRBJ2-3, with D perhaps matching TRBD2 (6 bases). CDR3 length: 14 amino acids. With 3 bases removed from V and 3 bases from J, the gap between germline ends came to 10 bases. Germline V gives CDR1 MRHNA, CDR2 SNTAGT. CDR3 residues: CASSEGGSTDTQYF. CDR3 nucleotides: TGTGCCAGCAGTGAGGGGGGAAGTACAGATACGCAGTATTTT.